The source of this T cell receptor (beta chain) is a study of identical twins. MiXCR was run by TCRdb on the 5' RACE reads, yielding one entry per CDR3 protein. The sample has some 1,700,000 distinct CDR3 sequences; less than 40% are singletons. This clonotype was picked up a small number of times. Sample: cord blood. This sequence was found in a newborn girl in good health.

For the CDR3, the DNA is TGTGCCAGCAGTCCGCAAACGGGACAGTACGAGCAGTACTTC. Translated, it gives CASSPQTGQYEQYF. The chain joins TRBV25-1 to TRBJ2-7; TRBD1 agrees at 7 bases. Germline trimming cut 5 bases from V and 4 bases from J; bases unmatched to any gene: 8. CDR1 and CDR2 (germline): MGHDK, SYGVNS. The CDR3 has 14 residues.